This T cell receptor beta chain was sequenced for a study of graft-versus-host responses after intestinal transplantation. Study-level information: Recipients received multivisceral, liver-intestinal, or isolated intestinal transplants. Uniformly, recipients were administered anti-thymocyte globulin induction with subsequent tacrolimus and steroids for two to three years.

CDR3 length: 14 amino acids. Germline V gives CDR1 SGHTA, CDR2 FQGNSA. Between the trimmed V and J ends, which lost 1 base and 6 bases, there was a span of 10 bases. This clone has only one observation. Its antigen remains unidentified. The protocol was immunoSEQ multiplex PCR, while the TCRdb copy is restricted to in-frame clones and leaves out a portion. The table includes 150,000 or so clones, nearly 95% detected once. Sequenced here: unstimulated CD4+ T cells sorted from spleen or lymph node cells, sampled before intestinal transplant. The rearrangement links TRBV7-2 to TRBJ2-1; TRBD1 might be the D (5 bases). The origin of this receptor is a human donor who received an intestinal transplant. For the CDR3, the DNA is TGTGCCAGCAGCTTAGAGTGGCAGGGCAATGAGCAGTTCTTC. This gives the protein CASSLEWQGNEQFF.